These 22 T cell receptor beta chains came from one sample sequenced in a study of cytomegalovirus exposure and HLA in healthy donors. With 60 Vbeta and 13 Jbeta primers, the PCR was carried out. Only in-frame clones appear in the TCRdb table, and some are missing; sequencing was by immunoSEQ multiplex PCR. The sample records around 200,000 clones, around 80% being singletons. The sample was PBMCs. The origin of the receptors is a woman aged 55-70 years in good health and CMV-seropositive.

V is TRBV14 and J is TRBJ2-3; 7 positions agree with TRBD2. V lost 2 bases, J lost 4 bases, and 12 bases stayed unmatched. Germline V gives CDR1 SGHDN, CDR2 FVKESK. This CDR3 spans 17 amino acids. The CDR3 DNA is TGTGCCAGCAGCCAAAGCCCCATGGGGGGGGAGGCAGATACGCAGTATTTT. It is translated as CASSQSPMGGEADTQYF.

The chain is built from TRBV9 and TRBJ2-1; tentatively, D is TRBD2 (5 bases). V was cut by 0 bases and J by 0 bases, with 10 bases left in between. The germline CDR1 and CDR2 sequences are SGDLS and YYNGEE. The CDR3 length is 16 residues. DNA of the CDR3: TGTGCCAGCAGCGTAGACCCGGGGTCCTCCTACAATGAGCAGTTCTTC. Its protein product is CASSVDPGSSYNEQFF.

The gene calls are TRBV7-8 and TRBJ2-7; no reliable D call. The CDR3 is 13 residues long. Germline V gene sequence: CDR1 SGHVS, CDR2 FQNEAQ. V lost 5 bases, J lost 3 bases, and 11 bases lay in between. The CDR3 here is CASSPPGRYEQYF. In DNA, the CDR3 is TGTGCCAGCAGCCCGCCGGGTCGCTACGAGCAGTACTTC.

The genes are TRBV4-2 and TRBJ2-2; 10 bases line up with TRBD2. CDR1 and CDR2 from the germline V gene are LGHNA and YNFKEQ. V lost 0 bases to trimming and J lost 4 bases; unmatched junction nucleotides: 5. The length of the CDR3 is 17 residues. DNA of the CDR3: TGTGCCAGCAGCCAAGATGGAGCGGGGGGGGGCACCGGGGAGCTGTTTTTT. Translated, it gives CASSQDGAGGGTGELFF.

As to this clone: The junction and the germline gene differ at one end; a read error may be behind it. The chain is built from TRBV27 and TRBJ1-1; D unresolved. The germline gives CDR1 MNHEY, CDR2 SMNVEV (reference sequence). There are 15 residues in the CDR3. CDR3 residues: CASSLPPTPNAEAFF. The CDR3 nucleotides read TGTGCCAGCAGTTTACCCCCGACACCGAACGCTGAAGCTTTCTTT.

This chain connects TRBV28 to TRBJ1-5; a weak D match, TRBD1 (6 bases). Trimming removed 2 bases from V and 1 base from J, with 12 bases in between. Per the germline V gene, CDR1 is MDHEN and CDR2 is SYDVKM. This CDR3 has 16 residues. As DNA, the CDR3 is TGTGCCAGCAGTTTAGTGGCAGGGGTAAGCAATCAGCCCCAGCATTTT. Protein product: CASSLVAGVSNQPQHF.

The rearrangement uses TRBV30 and TRBJ1-1; TRBD1 might be the D (6 bases). CDR1 and CDR2 from the germline V gene are GTSNPN and SVGIG (reference sequence). Trimming took 2 bases from V and 3 from J, leaving 22 bases between them. The CDR3 runs to 17 residues. This CDR3 reads CAWSNSRTTGHHTEAFF. The CDR3 bases are TGTGCCTGGAGTAATAGTCGAACCACGGGACACCACACTGAAGCTTTCTTT.

This clone was observed a few times. The rearrangement joins TRBV5-1 to TRBJ2-3; 7 positions agree with TRBD1. Trimming removed 1 base from V and 4 bases from J; junction bases left unmatched: 9. The CDR3 covers 16 residues. Per the germline V gene, CDR1 is SGHRS and CDR2 is YFSETQ. The DNA of the CDR3 is TGCGCCAGCAGCTTGAGGCCCCTCCAGGGGGCAGATACGCAGTATTTT. As protein: CASSLRPLQGADTQYF.

This clone was observed once. The chain joins TRBV11-2 to TRBJ2-2; TRBD2 is a possible D gene (6 bases). V dropped 2 bases and J dropped 5 bases, with 9 bases sitting between them. Germline CDR1 reads SGHAT; CDR2 reads FQNNGV. This CDR3 has 14 residues. CDR3 in DNA: TGTGCCAGCAGCTTATCCGGGAGTACCGGGGAGCTGTTTTTT. Translating gives CASSLSGSTGELFF.

The sample holds a few counts of this clone. The chain carries TRBV7-2 and TRBJ1-6; tentative D call: TRBD1 (5 bases). Germline V gene lookup returns CDR1 SGHTA and CDR2 FQGNSA. The CDR3 totals 12 residues. Trimming took 4 bases from V and 7 from J, leaving 5 bases between them. The CDR3 coding sequence is TGTGCCAGCAGCTCAGGGAATTCACCCCTCCACTTT. Translation gives CASSSGNSPLHF.

This clone was observed a single time. The gene calls are TRBV29-1 and TRBJ1-1; D is uncertain. Germline V gene lookup returns CDR1 SQVTM and CDR2 ANQGSEA. The CDR3 covers 13 residues. V was clipped by 1 base and J by 5 bases, with 11 bases between them. CDR3 DNA sequence: TGCAGCGTTGAAGGATCTCTAAAGACTGAAGCTTTCTTT. Protein sequence: CSVEGSLKTEAFF.

The chain is built from TRBV30 and TRBJ1-5; no clear D gene. Per the germline V gene, CDR1 is GTSNPN and CDR2 is SVGIG (reference sequence). V dropped 0 bases and J dropped 4 bases, with 7 bases sitting between them. The CDR3 sequence is 13 residues long. Written as DNA, the CDR3 is TGTGCCTGGAGTGTAGAGGCAAATCAGCCCCAGCATTTT. Translated: CAWSVEANQPQHF. Based on the CDR3 plus reference TRBV30 and TRBJ1-5, the full variable domain is SQTIHQWPATLVQPVGSPLSLECTVEGTSNPNLYWYRQAAGRGLQLLFYSVGIGQISSEVPQNLSASRPQDRQFILSSKKLLLSDSGFYLCAWSVEANQPQHFGDGTRLSIL.

This clone has only a few counts. J is TRBJ1-5 and V is TRBV29-1; a possible D gene is TRBD1 (5 bases). The length of the CDR3 is 14 residues. V was clipped by 4 bases and J by 1 base, with 11 bases between them. Germline lookup yields CDR1 SQVTM and CDR2 ANQGSEA. In nucleotides, the CDR3 is TGCAGCGTTGCAGGGCAAGCGAGCAATCAGCCCCAGCATTTT. It specifies CSVAGQASNQPQHF.

The V call is TRBV9, the J call TRBJ2-5, with D possibly being TRBD2 (6 bases). V was clipped by 9 bases and J by 1 base, with 19 bases between them. The CDR3 has 15 amino acids. Per germline, CDR1 SGDLS and CDR2 YYNGEE. Here the CDR3 reads CATAPGKRAQETQYF. CDR3 coding DNA: TGTGCCACCGCGCCGGGGAAGCGGGCCCAAGAGACCCAGTACTTC.

This clone was recorded only once. V is TRBV10-3 and J is TRBJ1-1; D not resolved. The CDR3 is made up of 14 amino acids. Germline CDR1 reads ENHRY; CDR2 reads SYGVKD. The ends were cut back, 0 bases at V and 3 bases at J, with 8 bases in the middle. The CDR3 loop is CAISESLQDTEAFF. The DNA for the CDR3 is TGTGCCATCAGTGAGTCCCTGCAGGACACTGAAGCTTTCTTT.

The V and J genes are TRBV27 and TRBJ2-3, with 12 bases matching TRBD2. V shed 6 bases, J shed 2 bases, and the junction held 9 bases outside the gene matches. Germline V CDR1 and CDR2: MNHEY, SMNVEV (reference sequence). This CDR3 spans 17 amino acids. CDR3 nucleotides: TGTGCCAGCAGAAGTGGGACTAGCGGGTACGCCACAGATACGCAGTATTTT. This gives the protein CASRSGTSGYATDTQYF.

The V gene is TRBV30, the J gene TRBJ1-4; perhaps TRBD1 as D (6 bases). In germline, CDR1 is GTSNPN, CDR2 SVGIG (reference sequence). Trimming left V 7 bases short and J 8 bases short, with 17 bases between. The CDR3 runs 13 residues. The CDR3 protein is CAYEARGDEKLFF. CDR3 in DNA: TGTGCCTACGAGGCCAGGGGTGACGAAAAACTGTTTTTT.

This chain joins TRBV7-2 and TRBJ2-3; TRBD2 is a possible D gene (7 bases). Trimming cost V 4 bases and J 3 bases, with 17 bases left between them. Germline loops: CDR1 SGHTA, CDR2 FQGNSA. The CDR3 length is 16 residues. The DNA for the CDR3 is TGTGCCAGCAGCTGGGGGCGGGGGATAGGAACAGATACGCAGTATTTT. It specifies CASSWGRGIGTDTQYF.

CDR3 sequence: CASSGTSGSRGAFF. The CDR3 coding sequence is TGTGCCAGCAGTGGGACCTCCGGGAGCCGAGGGGCTTTCTTT. The V and J genes are TRBV2 and TRBJ1-1; no firm D call. Deletions cut 4 bases from V and 11 bases from J, with 20 bases between. Germline V gene sequence: CDR1 SNHLY, CDR2 FYNNEI. This CDR3 is 14 amino acids long.

The rearrangement joins TRBV6-1 to TRBJ2-7; TRBD1 matches at 7 bases. Germline V CDR1 and CDR2: MNHNS, SASEGT. J gave up 6 bases and V 4 bases, and 9 bases lay outside the gene matches. There are 14 residues in the CDR3. Written as DNA, the CDR3 is TGTGCCAGCAGTGTGGAGACAGGGATGTCCGAGCAGTACTTC. Its translation is CASSVETGMSEQYF.

This clone was seen just once. The chain is built from TRBV5-5 and TRBJ1-6; no clear D gene. V lost 4 bases and J lost 6, with 14 bases in between. The CDR3 runs 15 residues. CDR1 is SGHKS, CDR2 YYEKEE, per germline (reference sequence). CDR3 nucleotide sequence: TGTGCCAGCAGCCGATTGGACTACCCTAATTCACCCCTCCACTTT. It yields the protein CASSRLDYPNSPLHF.

The genes are TRBV18 and TRBJ1-3; 7 bases are a match to TRBD1. The trim removed 2 bases at V and 4 bases at J, leaving 5 bases unmatched. The germline CDR1 and CDR2 sequences are KGHSH and LQKENI. The CDR3 is 15 amino acids. In nucleotides, the CDR3 is TGTGCCAGCTCACCAGCTACAGGGGTCGGAAACACCATATATTTT. Amino acid sequence: CASSPATGVGNTIYF.